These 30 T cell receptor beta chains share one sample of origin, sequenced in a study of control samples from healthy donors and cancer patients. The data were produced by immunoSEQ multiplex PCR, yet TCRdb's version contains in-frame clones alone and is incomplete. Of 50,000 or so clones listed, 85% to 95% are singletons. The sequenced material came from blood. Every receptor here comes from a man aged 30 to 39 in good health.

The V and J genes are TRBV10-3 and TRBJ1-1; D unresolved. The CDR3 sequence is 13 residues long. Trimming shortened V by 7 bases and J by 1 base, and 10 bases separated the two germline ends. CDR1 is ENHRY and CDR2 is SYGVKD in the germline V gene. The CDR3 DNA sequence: TGTGCCATCAACCCGACCCCGAACACTGAAGCTTTCTTT. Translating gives CAINPTPNTEAFF.

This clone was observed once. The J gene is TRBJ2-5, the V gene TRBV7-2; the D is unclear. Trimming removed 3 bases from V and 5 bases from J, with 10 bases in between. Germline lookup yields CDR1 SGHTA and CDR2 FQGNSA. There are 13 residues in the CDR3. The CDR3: CASSFTGGETQYF. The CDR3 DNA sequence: TGTGCCAGCAGCTTTACGGGTGGGGAGACCCAGTACTTC.

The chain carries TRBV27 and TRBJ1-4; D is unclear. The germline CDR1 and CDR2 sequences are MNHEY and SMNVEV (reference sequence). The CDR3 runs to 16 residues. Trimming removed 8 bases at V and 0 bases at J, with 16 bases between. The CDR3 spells CASASERVATNEKLFF. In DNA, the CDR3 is TGTGCCAGCGCCTCGGAGAGAGTTGCAACTAATGAAAAACTGTTTTTT.

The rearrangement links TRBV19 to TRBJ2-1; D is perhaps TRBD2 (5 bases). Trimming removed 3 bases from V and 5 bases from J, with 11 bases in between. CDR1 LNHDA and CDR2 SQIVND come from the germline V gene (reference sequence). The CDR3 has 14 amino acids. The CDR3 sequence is CASSIVLAHNEQFF. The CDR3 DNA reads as TGTGCCAGTAGTATTGTTCTAGCCCACAATGAGCAGTTCTTC.

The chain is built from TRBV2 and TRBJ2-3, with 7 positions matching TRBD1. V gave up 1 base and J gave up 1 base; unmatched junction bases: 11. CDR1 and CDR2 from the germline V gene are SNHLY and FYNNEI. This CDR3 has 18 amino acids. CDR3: CASSEGWGFGTGTDTQYF. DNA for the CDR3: TGTGCCAGCAGTGAAGGATGGGGGTTTGGGACAGGCACAGATACGCAGTATTTT.

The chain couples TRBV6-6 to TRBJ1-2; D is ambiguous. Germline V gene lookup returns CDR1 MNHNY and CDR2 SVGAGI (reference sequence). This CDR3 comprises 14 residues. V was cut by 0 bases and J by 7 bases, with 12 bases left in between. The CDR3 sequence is CASSYSGIVGGYTF. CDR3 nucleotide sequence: TGTGCCAGCAGTTACTCCGGCATAGTAGGTGGCTACACCTTC.

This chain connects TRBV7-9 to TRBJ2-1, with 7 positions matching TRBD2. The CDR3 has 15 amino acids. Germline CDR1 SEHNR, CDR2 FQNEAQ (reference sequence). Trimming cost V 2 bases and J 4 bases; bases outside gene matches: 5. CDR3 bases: TGTGCCAGCAGCTTAACGGGAGGAGGATACAATGAGCAGTTCTTC. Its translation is CASSLTGGGYNEQFF. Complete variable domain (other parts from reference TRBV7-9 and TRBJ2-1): DTGVSQNPRHKITKRGQNVTFRCDPISEHNRLYWYRQTLGQGPEFLTYFQNEAQLEKSRLLSDRFSAERPKGSFSTLEIQRTEQGDSAMYLCASSLTGGGYNEQFFGPGTRLTVL.

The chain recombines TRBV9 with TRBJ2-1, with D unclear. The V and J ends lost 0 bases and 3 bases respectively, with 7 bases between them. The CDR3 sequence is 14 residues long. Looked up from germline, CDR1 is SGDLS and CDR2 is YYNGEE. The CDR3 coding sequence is TGTGCCAGCAGCGTAGTATACGACTACAATGAGCAGTTCTTC. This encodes CASSVVYDYNEQFF.

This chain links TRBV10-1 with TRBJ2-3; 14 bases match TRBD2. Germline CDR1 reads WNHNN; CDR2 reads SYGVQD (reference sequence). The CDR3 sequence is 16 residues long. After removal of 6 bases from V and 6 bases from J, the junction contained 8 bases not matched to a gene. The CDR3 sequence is CASSGTSGRGGDTQYF. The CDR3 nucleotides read TGCGCCAGCAGCGGGACTAGCGGGAGAGGGGGCGATACGCAGTATTTT.

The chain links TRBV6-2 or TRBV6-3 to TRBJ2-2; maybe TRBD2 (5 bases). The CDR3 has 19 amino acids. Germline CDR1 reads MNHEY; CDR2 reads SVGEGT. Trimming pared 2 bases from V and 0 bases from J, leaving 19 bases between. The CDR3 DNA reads TGTGCCAGCAGTTACAACCCCGCTCAGACGGACTCGAACACCGGGGAGCTGTTTTTT. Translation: CASSYNPAQTDSNTGELFF.

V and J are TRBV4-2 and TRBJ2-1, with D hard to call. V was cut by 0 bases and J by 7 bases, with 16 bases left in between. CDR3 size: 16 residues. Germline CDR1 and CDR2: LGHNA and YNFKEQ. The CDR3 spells CASSQERANVGNEQFF. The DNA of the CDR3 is TGTGCCAGCAGCCAAGAAAGGGCTAACGTAGGGAATGAGCAGTTCTTC.

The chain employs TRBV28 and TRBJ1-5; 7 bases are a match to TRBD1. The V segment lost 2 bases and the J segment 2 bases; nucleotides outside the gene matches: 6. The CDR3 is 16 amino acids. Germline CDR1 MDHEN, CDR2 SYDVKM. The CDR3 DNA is TGTGCCAGCAGTTTAAGGGGGCCCGGGGGCAATCAGCCCCAGCATTTT. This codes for CASSLRGPGGNQPQHF. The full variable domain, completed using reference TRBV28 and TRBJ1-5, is DVKVTQSSRYLVKRTGEKVFLECVQDMDHENMFWYRQDPGLGLRLIYFSYDVKMKEKGDIPEGYSVSREKKERFSLILESASTNQTSMYLCASSLRGPGGNQPQHFGDGTRLSIL.

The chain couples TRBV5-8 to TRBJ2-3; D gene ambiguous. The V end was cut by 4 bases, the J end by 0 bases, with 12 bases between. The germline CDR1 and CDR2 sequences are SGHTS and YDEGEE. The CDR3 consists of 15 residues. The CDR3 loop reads CASSVDSTSTDTQYF. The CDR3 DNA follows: TGTGCCAGCAGCGTGGATAGCACTAGCACAGATACGCAGTATTTT.

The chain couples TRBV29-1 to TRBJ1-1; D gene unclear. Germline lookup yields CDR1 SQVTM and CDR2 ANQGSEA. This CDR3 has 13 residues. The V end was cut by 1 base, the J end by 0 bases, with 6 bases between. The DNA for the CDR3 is TGCAGCGTTGAAGGAATGATGAACACTGAAGCTTTCTTT. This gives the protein CSVEGMMNTEAFF.

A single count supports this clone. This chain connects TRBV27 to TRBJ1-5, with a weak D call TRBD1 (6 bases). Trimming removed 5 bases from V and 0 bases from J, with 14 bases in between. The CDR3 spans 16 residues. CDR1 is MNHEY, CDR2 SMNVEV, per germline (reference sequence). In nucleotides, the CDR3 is TGTGCCAGCAGTCTACTCGGACAGCCTAGCAATCAGCCCCAGCATTTT. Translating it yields CASSLLGQPSNQPQHF.

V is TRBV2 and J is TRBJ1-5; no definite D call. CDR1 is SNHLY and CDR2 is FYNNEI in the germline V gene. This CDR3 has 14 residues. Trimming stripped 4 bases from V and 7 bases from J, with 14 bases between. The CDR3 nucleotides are TGTGCCAGCAGTGTCTCGTTTACGGGACAGCCCCAGCATTTT. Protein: CASSVSFTGQPQHF.

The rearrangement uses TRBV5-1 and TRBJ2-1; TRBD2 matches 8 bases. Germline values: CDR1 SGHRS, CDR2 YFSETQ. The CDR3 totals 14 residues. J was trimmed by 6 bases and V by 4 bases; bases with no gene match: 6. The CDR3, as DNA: TGCGCCAGCAGCCAAGTAGCGGGGAGCAATGAGCAGTTCTTC. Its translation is CASSQVAGSNEQFF.

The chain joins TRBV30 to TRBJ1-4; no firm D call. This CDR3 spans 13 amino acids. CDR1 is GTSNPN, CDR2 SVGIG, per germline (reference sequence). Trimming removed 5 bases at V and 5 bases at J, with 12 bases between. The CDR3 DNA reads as TGTGCCTGGGGATGGGCAGTCAATGAAAAACTGTTTTTT. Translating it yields CAWGWAVNEKLFF.

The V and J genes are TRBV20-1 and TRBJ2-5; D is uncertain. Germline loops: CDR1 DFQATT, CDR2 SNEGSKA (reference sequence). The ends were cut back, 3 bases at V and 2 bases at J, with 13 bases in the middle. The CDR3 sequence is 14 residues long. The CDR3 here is CSASSRFQQETQYF. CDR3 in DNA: TGCAGTGCTAGTTCAAGGTTCCAACAAGAGACCCAGTACTTC.

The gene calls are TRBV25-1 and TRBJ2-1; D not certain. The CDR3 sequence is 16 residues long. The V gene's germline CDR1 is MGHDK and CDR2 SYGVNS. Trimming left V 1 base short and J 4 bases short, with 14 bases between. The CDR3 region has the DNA TGTGCCAGCAGTGAATGGGGTCCCAGATCATACAATGAGCAGTTCTTC. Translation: CASSEWGPRSYNEQFF.

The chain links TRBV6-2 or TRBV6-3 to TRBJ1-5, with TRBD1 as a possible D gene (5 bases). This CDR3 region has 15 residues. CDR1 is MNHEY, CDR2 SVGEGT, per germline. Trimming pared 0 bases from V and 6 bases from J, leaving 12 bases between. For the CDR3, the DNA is TGTGCCAGCAGTTACTCGGGGGGGATGGGTCAGCCCCAGCATTTT. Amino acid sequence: CASSYSGGMGQPQHF.

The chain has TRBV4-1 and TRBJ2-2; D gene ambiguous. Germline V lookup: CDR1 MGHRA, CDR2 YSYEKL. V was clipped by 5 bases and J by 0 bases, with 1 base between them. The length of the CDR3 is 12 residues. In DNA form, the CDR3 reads TGCGCCAGCAGCTCGAACACCGGGGAGCTGTTTTTT. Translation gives CASSSNTGELFF.

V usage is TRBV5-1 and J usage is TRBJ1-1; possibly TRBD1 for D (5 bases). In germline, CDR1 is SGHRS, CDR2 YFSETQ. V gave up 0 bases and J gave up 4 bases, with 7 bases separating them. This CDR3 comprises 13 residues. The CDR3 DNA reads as TGCGCCAGCAGCTTGGAGGGGAGCACTGAAGCTTTCTTT. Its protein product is CASSLEGSTEAFF.

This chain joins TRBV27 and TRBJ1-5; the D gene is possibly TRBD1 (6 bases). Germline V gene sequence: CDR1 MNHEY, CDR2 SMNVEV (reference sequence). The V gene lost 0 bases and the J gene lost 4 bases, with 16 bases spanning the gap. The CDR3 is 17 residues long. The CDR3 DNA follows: TGTGCCAGCAGTTTATCAACCTATGGACAGCAGAATCAGCCCCAGCATTTT. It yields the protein CASSLSTYGQQNQPQHF.

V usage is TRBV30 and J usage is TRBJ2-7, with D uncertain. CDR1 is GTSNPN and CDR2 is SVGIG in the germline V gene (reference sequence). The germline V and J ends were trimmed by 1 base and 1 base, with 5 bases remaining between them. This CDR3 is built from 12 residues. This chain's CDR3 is CAWSDISYEQYF. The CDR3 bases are TGTGCCTGGAGTGACATTTCCTACGAGCAGTACTTC.

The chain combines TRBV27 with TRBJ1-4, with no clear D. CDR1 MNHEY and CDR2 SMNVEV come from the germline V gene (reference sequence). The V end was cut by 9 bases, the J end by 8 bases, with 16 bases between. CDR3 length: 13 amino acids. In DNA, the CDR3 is TGTGCCAGAGGCATTCCCATGAGGGAAAAACTGTTTTTT. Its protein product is CARGIPMREKLFF.

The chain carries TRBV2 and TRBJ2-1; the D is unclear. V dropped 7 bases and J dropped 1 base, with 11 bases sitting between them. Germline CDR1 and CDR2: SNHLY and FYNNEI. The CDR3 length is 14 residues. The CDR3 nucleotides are TGTGCCAGCATTGATGGTCCGTCCTACAATGAGCAGTTCTTC. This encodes CASIDGPSYNEQFF.

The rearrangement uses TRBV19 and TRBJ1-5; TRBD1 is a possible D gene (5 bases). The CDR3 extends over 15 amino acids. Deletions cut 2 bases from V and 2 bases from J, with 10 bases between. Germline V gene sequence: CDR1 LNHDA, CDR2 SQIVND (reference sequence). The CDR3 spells CASSIWGVRNQPQHF. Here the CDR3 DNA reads TGTGCCAGTAGTATATGGGGGGTTCGCAATCAGCCCCAGCATTTT. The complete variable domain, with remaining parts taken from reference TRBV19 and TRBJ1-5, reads DGGITQSPKYLFRKEGQNVTLSCEQNLNHDAMYWYRQDPGQGLRLIYYSQIVNDFQKGDIAEGYSVSREKKESFPLTVTSAQKNPTAFYLCASSIWGVRNQPQHFGDGTRLSIL.

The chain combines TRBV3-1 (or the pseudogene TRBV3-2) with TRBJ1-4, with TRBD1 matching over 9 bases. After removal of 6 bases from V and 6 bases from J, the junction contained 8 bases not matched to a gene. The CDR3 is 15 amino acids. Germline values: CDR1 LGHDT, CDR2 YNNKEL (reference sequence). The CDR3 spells CASSRPGQGYEKLFF. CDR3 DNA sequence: TGTGCCAGCAGTCGACCGGGACAGGGATATGAAAAACTGTTTTTT.

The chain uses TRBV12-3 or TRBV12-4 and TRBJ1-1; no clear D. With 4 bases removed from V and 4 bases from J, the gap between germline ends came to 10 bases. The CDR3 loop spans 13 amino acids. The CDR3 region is CASSSPGLTEAFF. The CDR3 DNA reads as TGTGCCAGCAGTTCCCCTGGACTCACTGAAGCTTTCTTT.